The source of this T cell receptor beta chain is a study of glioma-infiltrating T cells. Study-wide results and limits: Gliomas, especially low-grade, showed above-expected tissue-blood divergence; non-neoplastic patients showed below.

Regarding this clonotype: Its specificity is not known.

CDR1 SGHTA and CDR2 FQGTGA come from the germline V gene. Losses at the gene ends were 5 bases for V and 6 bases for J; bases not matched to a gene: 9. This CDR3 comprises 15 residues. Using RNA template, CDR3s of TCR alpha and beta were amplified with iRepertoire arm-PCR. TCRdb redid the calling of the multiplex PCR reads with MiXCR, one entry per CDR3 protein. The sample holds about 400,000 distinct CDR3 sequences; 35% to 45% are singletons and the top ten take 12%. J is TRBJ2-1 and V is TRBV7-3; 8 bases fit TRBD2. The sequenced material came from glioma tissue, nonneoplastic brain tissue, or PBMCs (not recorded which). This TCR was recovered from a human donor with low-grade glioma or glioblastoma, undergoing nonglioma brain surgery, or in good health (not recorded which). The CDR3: CASSLSGRVSNEQFF. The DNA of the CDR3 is TGTGCCAGCAGCCTGAGCGGGAGAGTATCCAATGAGCAGTTCTTC.